The sequence of this T cell receptor beta chain was determined in a study of CD8+ T cells in alopecia areata. Reverse transcription of extracted RNA yielded cDNA, which provided the sequencing template. TCRdb's copy holds only in-frame clones and misses some; the assay was immunoSEQ multiplex PCR. This sample has some 56,000 clones; around 96% occur once, and the top ten carry roughly 24%. The germline V gene has CDR1 LGHNA and CDR2 YSLEER. V lost 4 bases to trimming and J lost 6 bases, with 7 bases between them. The CDR3 extends over 13 amino acids. The table lists this clone with a count of one. The rearrangement links TRBV4-3 to TRBJ2-6; D assignment may be TRBD1 or TRBD2 (5 bases each). The starting material was CD8+ T cells sorted from blood, obtained at week 0. This sequence was found in a human donor with alopecia areata. The CDR3 DNA reads as TGCGCCAGCAGCCCCGGGACGGCCAACGTCCTGACTTTC. It is translated as CASSPGTANVLTF.